This T cell receptor beta chain was captured by sequencing in a study of cytomegalovirus exposure and HLA in healthy donors (dated by TCRdb to 2016 to 2017). For the study in its entirety: The 670 or so repertoires of the first cohort and the roughly 110 validation repertoires were produced on the same platform, according to a later analysis. A separate validation cohort of roughly 110 different subjects was used in addition to the roughly 670-subject first cohort. The aim of the study was to test whether cataloging public T cell receptors could identify signatures of past pathogen exposure. To predict cytomegalovirus infection status, the study combined high-throughput TCR immunosequencing, statistical association of individual TCRs with disease status, and machine learning.

The full study reports these points: Cytomegalovirus status was reported to be diagnosed by the classifier with high specificity and sensitivity in both the original and validation cohorts. A few of the identified cytomegalovirus-associated TCR beta chains were confirmed in vitro to be specific for cytomegalovirus antigens. A later analysis lacked HLA typing for the validation cohort, so it scored co-occurrence in that cohort across all 120 repertoires. The authors suggested that the approach could potentially be extended to other disease states and immunological phenotypes. A later analysis found that TCRs clustered in the first cohort also tended to co-occur in the 120 validation repertoires, with more than 90% of cluster scores above 0. The study listed 150 to 200 TCR beta chains as associated with cytomegalovirus. Most TCR sequences were observed very rarely across donors, whereas some public TCRs were present in many individuals.

Points on this clone: Its antigen is unknown. Base qualities are missing; no much larger clone stands one base away.

The library was made by the immunoSEQ multiplex PCR assay. For the original study's pipeline: A statistical classification framework was built for diagnosing cytomegalovirus status from the catalog of TCR beta chain sequences. This immuneACCESS table, as held by TCRdb, lists in-frame sequences with V and J called but not all clones. Of the missing ones, under half trace to an unresolved V gene in checked studies; the others have no known cause. D and trimming come from the DNA, and the V and J calls and clone size come from that table. This sample holds about 140,000 clones; about 87% were observed only once. Jointly, the top ten make up 7.5% to 9% of the sample. The donors belonged to the validation cohort of about 120 subjects, which was separate from the 666-subject first cohort. Material for sequencing was PBMCs. The origin of this receptor is a man aged 18 to 35 in good health and CMV-seropositive.

CDR3 region: CASSPDGGGEAFF. In nucleotides, the sequence is TGTGCCAGCAGCCCAGACGGCGGAGGTGAAGCTTTCTTT. The rearranged segments are TRBV9 and TRBJ1-1, with no D gene named confidently. From its cysteine to its phenylalanine, the CDR3 spans 13 amino acids. The read is trimmed to its CDR3 DNA, 39 bases read in frame from base 1. The germline V gene encodes CDR1 SGDLS and CDR2 YYNGEE. Deletion took 4 bases off V and 7 bases off J, with a span of 14 bases between the germline ends.